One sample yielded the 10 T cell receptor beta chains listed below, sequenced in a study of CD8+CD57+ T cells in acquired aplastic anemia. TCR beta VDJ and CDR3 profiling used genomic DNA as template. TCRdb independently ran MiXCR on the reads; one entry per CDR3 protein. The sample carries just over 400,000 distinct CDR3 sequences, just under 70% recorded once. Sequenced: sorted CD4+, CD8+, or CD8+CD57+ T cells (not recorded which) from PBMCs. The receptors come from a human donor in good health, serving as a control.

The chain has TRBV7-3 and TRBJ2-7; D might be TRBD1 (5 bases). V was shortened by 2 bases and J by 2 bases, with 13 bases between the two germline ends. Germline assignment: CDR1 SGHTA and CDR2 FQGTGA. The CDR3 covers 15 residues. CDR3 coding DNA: TGTGCCAGCAGCTTAGTTAGGGGCGATACCTACGAGCAGTACTTC. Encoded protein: CASSLVRGDTYEQYF.

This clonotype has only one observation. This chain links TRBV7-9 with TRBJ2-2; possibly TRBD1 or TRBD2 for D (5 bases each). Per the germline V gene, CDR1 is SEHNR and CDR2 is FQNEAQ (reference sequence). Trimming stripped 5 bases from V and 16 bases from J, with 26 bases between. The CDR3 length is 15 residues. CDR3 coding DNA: TGTGCCAGCAGCCGGCAGGGTGCTATCACCGGGGAAGCGTTTTTT. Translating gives CASSRQGAITGEAFF.

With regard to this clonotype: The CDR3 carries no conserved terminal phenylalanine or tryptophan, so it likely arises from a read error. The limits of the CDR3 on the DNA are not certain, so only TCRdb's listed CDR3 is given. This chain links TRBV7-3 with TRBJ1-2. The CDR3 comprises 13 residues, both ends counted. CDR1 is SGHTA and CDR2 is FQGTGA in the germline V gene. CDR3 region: CASSSGGGGAIPA.

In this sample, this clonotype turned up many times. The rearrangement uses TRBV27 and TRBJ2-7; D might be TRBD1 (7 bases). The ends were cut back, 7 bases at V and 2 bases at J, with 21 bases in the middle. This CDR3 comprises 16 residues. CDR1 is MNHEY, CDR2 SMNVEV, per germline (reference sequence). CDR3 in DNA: TGTGCCAGCAAACCCGGCCGGGGGACAGCCACCTACGAGCAGTACTTC. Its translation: CASKPGRGTATYEQYF.

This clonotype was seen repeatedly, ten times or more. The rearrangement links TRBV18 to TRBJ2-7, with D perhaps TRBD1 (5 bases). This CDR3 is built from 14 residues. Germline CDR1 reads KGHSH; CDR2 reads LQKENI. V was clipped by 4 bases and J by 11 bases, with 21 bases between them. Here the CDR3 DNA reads TGTGCCAGCTCACTTACGGACGGCACACAGGTGAAGTACTTC. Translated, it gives CASSLTDGTQVKYF.

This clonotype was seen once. The CDR3 sequence is CSAVLAGRYNTF. In DNA form, the CDR3 reads TGCAGCGCTGTTCTAGCGGGGCGCTACAACACCTTC. V is TRBV20-1 and J is TRBJ1-2, with D tentatively TRBD1 (5 bases). CDR1 is DFQATT, CDR2 SNEGSKA, per germline (reference sequence). The CDR3 runs to 12 residues.

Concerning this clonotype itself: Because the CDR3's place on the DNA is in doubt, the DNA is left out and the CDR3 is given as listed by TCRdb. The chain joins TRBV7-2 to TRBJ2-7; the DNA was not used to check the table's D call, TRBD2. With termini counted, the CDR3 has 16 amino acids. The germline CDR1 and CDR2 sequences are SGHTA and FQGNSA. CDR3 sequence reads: CASTTGGESQYFGQYF.

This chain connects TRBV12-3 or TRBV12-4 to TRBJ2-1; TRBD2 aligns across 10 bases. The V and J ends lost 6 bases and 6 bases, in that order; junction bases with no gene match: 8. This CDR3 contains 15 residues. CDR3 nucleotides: TGTGCCAGCAGCCCCCCGGGACTAGCGATCAATGAGCAGTTCTTC. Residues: CASSPPGLAINEQFF.

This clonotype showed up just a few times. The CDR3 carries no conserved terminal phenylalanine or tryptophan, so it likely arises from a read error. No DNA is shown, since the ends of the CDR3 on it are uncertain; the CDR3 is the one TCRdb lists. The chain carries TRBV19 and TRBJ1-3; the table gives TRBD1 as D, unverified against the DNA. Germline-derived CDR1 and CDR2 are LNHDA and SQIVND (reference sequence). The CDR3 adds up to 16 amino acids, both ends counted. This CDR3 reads CASTGQGYQPQHFGDV.

The CDR3 bases are TGTGCCAGCAGCTTGACGAACAGGGCCGAGCAGTACTTC. This codes for CASSLTNRAEQYF. The chain has TRBV7-2 and TRBJ2-7, with a weak D call TRBD1 (6 bases). The length of the CDR3 is 13 residues. Trimming cost V 3 bases and J 6 bases, with 12 bases left between them. From germline, CDR1 is SGHTA and CDR2 FQGNSA. The variable domain in full, with the rest retrieved from reference TRBV7-2 and TRBJ2-7, is GAGVSQSPSNKVTEKGKDVELRCDPISGHTALYWYRQSLGQGLEFLIYFQGNSAPDKSGLPSDRFSAERTGGSVSTLTIQRTQQEDSAVYLCASSLTNRAEQYFGPGTRLTVT.